This T cell receptor beta chain was captured in a study of T cell responses to AZD1222 COVID-19 vaccine. Study at large: Researchers grouped second doses given at about 4 or about 12 weeks into one pool.

Using immunoSEQ multiplex PCR, the repertoire was profiled, and TCRdb retains in-frame clones only, with some absent. The sample contains some 140,000 clones, under 95% of which appear only once. The germline gives CDR1 SNHLY, CDR2 FYNNEI. Deletions cut 8 bases from V and 1 base from J, with 20 bases between. This CDR3 is 16 amino acids long. Specimen: peripheral blood, collected on day 0 of AZD1222 vaccination. The chain links TRBV2 to TRBJ1-1; D call uncertain. The sequence was collected from an adult in good health. The CDR3 sequence: CASVLEARTWNTEAFF. CDR3 bases: TGTGCCAGCGTCTTAGAGGCCCGGACGTGGAACACTGAAGCTTTCTTT.